Following are 10 T cell receptor beta chains from one sample sequenced in a study of blood T cell repertoires in COVID-19. The table came from immunoSEQ multiplex PCR; TCRdb's copy has only in-frame clones and leaves some out. The repertoire holds about 300,000 clones, with approximately 88% as singletons. Sequenced sample: peripheral blood. The receptor source for this set is a woman between 25 and 40 years old with COVID-19, enrolled during active disease.

This sequence joins TRBV6-5 and TRBJ2-7; 7 bases match TRBD1. With V trimmed by 6 bases and J by 2 bases, 7 bases remained unmatched. The CDR3 has 14 residues. Per the germline V gene, CDR1 is MNHEY and CDR2 is SVGAGI. For the CDR3, the DNA is TGTGCCAGCAGAAGGGACAGACGGGCCTACGAGCAGTACGTC. Its protein is CASRRDRRAYEQYV.

The V gene is TRBV19, the J gene TRBJ1-4; 7 bases align to TRBD1. This CDR3 region has 16 residues. J was trimmed by 5 bases and V by 5 bases; bases with no gene match: 11. Germline loops: CDR1 LNHDA, CDR2 SQIVND (reference sequence). CDR3 amino acids: CASSRPGTGANEKLFF. CDR3 DNA sequence: TGTGCCAGTAGTCGACCCGGAACAGGGGCGAATGAAAAACTGTTTTTT.

V and J are TRBV20-1 and TRBJ1-2, with 10 bases that match TRBD1. The junction had 8 bases not matched to a gene; V was cut back by 3 bases and J by 4 bases. Germline assignment: CDR1 DFQATT and CDR2 SNEGSKA (reference sequence). The CDR3 totals 15 residues. CDR3 DNA: TGCAGTGCTAGTAAGGGACAGGGGAACCTCTATGGCTACACCTTC. This encodes CSASKGQGNLYGYTF.

This clone was found once. The gene calls are TRBV19 and TRBJ1-2; TRBD1 matches 9 bases. The trim removed 8 bases at V and 6 bases at J, leaving 16 bases unmatched. The V gene's germline CDR1 is LNHDA and CDR2 SQIVND (reference sequence). The length of the CDR3 is 16 residues. The CDR3 loop reads CASLKGRQGVNNGYTF. CDR3 sequence (DNA): TGTGCCAGTCTTAAGGGTCGACAGGGGGTAAATAATGGCTACACCTTC.

About this clone: A junction end diverges from the germline sequence, so it may reflect a read error. The V and J genes are TRBV7-2 and TRBJ2-5; TRBD2 agrees at 7 bases. Germline CDR1 reads SGHTA; CDR2 reads FQGNSA. The CDR3 has 13 residues. The CDR3 DNA follows: TGTGCCAGCAGCTTAGCGCTAGCGGCTGAAGTCAACTTC. Translating it yields CASSLALAAEVNF. Using reference TRBV7-2 and TRBJ2-5 for the parts outside the CDR3, the full variable domain is GAGVSQSPSNKVTEKGKDVELRCDPISGHTALYWYRQSLGQGLEFLIYFQGNSAPDKSGLPSDRFSAERTGGSVSTLTIQRTQQEDSAVYLCASSLALAAEVNFGPGTRLLVL.

The CDR3: CASSLALAGYNEQFF. CDR3 in DNA: TGTGCCAGCAGCCTCGCCCTAGCGGGTTACAATGAGCAGTTCTTC. The chain is built from TRBV5-5 and TRBJ2-1; 8 bases are shared with TRBD2. The V and J ends lost 4 bases and 4 bases, in that order; junction bases with no gene match: 7. The CDR3 is 15 amino acids. Per the germline V gene, CDR1 is SGHKS and CDR2 is YYEKEE (reference sequence).

This clone was observed a single time. The rearrangement links TRBV4-2 to TRBJ1-3, with D possibly being TRBD1 (6 bases). The germline V and J ends were trimmed by 3 bases and 0 bases, with 12 bases remaining between them. This CDR3 contains 16 residues. CDR1 is LGHNA and CDR2 is YNFKEQ in the germline V gene. The CDR3, as DNA: TGTGCCAGCAGCCAGGCCACAGGGAGCTCTGGAAACACCATATATTTT. It yields the protein CASSQATGSSGNTIYF.

J is TRBJ1-1 and V is TRBV15; weak D call: TRBD1 (5 bases). The CDR3 is 13 residues long. Trimming pared 8 bases from V and 1 base from J, leaving 11 bases between. CDR1 is LNHNV, CDR2 YYDKDF, per germline (reference sequence). CDR3 loop: CATRQTENTEAFF. CDR3 bases: TGTGCCACCCGACAGACGGAGAACACTGAAGCTTTCTTT.

CDR3 coding DNA: TGTGCCAGCAGCTTATTGCTAGGGGATGGCTACACCTTC. Protein product: CASSLLLGDGYTF. This rearrangement joins TRBV7-9 to TRBJ1-2, with D tentatively TRBD1 (5 bases). This CDR3 contains 13 residues. Looked up from germline, CDR1 is SEHNR and CDR2 is FQNEAQ (reference sequence). V was trimmed by 2 bases and J by 6 bases, leaving 10 bases between them.

This clone was observed many times. The chain employs TRBV4-3 and TRBJ2-1, with 12 bases matching TRBD1. This CDR3 comprises 16 residues. Trimming cost V 3 bases and J 8 bases; bases outside gene matches: 8. Per germline, CDR1 LGHNA and CDR2 YSLEER. The CDR3, as DNA: TGCGCCAGCAGCCAGGCGTGGGGACAGGGGGCCGATGAGCAGTTCTTC. It codes for CASSQAWGQGADEQFF.